The rows below give T cell receptor beta chains drawn from one sample of a study of cytomegalovirus exposure and HLA in healthy donors. Sequenced by immunoSEQ multiplex PCR; TCRdb stores in-frame clones only, minus some. The sample shows some 78,000 clones, approximately 95% of them seen only once. Specimen: PBMCs. The receptors shown here come from a young man in good health and CMV-seropositive. The CDR3 runs from the conserved cysteine through the conserved F or W. The D gene is left open where the match is weak. Size is omitted from some rows. Given values are once, few, many or a class for expanded clones.

d_call clone_size j_call v_call cdr3_aa cdr3_nt
NA NA TRBJ2-1 TRBV6-1 CASNEGGGSYNEQFF TGTGCCAGCAATGAAGGGGGGGGCTCCTACAATGAGCAGTTCTTC
TRBD2 NA TRBJ2-7 TRBV6-5 CASSTGTGGYEQYF TGTGCCAGCAGCACCGGGACGGGGGGCTACGAGCAGTACTTC
NA once TRBJ1-2 TRBV5-1 CASSLEGVRVGYGYTF TGCGCCAGCAGCTTGGAGGGAGTTAGAGTGGGTTATGGCTACACCTTC
NA NA TRBJ2-1 TRBV6-5 CASSYSSGNYNEQFF TGTGCCAGCAGTTACTCTTCGGGGAATTACAATGAGCAGTTCTTC
TRBD1 NA TRBJ2-6 TRBV5-1 CASNRDSVSGANVLTF TGCGCCAGCAACCGGGACAGCGTATCTGGGGCCAACGTCCTGACTTTC
TRBD2 NA TRBJ2-3 TRBV10-3 CATRGTSGSLWADTQYF TGTGCCACGAGAGGGACTAGCGGGAGTTTGTGGGCAGATACGCAGTATTTT
TRBD1 NA TRBJ2-5 TRBV19 CASSMRQGAGQTQYF TGTGCCAGTAGTATGAGACAGGGGGCAGGTCAGACCCAGTACTTC
NA NA TRBJ2-2 TRBV7-9 CASSPPAWRAPGELFF TGTGCCAGCAGCCCCCCAGCGTGGAGGGCGCCAGGGGAGCTGTTTTTT
NA NA TRBJ1-4 TRBV6-5 CASSFRGAGEKLFF TGTGCCAGCAGCTTCAGGGGTGCCGGTGAAAAACTGTTTTTT
TRBD1 NA TRBJ2-7 TRBV6-5 CASSLGQGNSYEQYF TGTGCCAGCAGTCTCGGACAGGGGAACTCCTACGAGCAGTACTTC
NA NA TRBJ2-2 TRBV5-6 CASSSLLSTGELFF TGTGCCAGCAGCTCACTTTTATCCACCGGGGAGCTGTTTTTT
TRBD2 NA TRBJ2-1 TRBV11-2 CASSLDPWTSASNNEQFF TGTGCCAGCAGCTTAGATCCCTGGACTAGCGCAAGCAACAATGAGCAGTTCTTC
TRBD2 NA TRBJ2-1 TRBV28 CASTPSRLADRYNEQFF TGTGCCAGCACCCCTAGCCGACTAGCGGACCGTTACAATGAGCAGTTCTTC
TRBD2 NA TRBJ2-2 TRBV6-6 CASSRTSGNTGELFF TGTGCCAGCAGCCGGACTAGCGGCAACACCGGGGAGCTGTTTTTT
NA once TRBJ2-4 TRBV30 CAWCRSWGGIQYF TGTGCCTGGTGCCGATCTTGGGGCGGCATTCAGTACTTC
NA once TRBJ1-2 TRBV28 CASSSEQVHYGYTF TGTGCCAGCAGTTCCGAACAGGTCCACTATGGCTACACCTTC
TRBD1 NA TRBJ2-3 TRBV29-1 CSVGQSYTDTQYF TGCAGCGTGGGACAGTCTTACACAGATACGCAGTATTTT
NA NA TRBJ2-7 TRBV10-3 CAISGPTDSTIYEQYF TGTGCCATCAGTGGCCCCACGGACAGCACAATCTACGAGCAGTACTTC
TRBD1 NA TRBJ1-2 TRBV25-1 CASSVSGQEHYGYTF TGTGCCAGCAGTGTTTCGGGACAGGAGCACTATGGCTACACCTTC
NA NA TRBJ1-2 TRBV6-1 CASSESLLWARDGYTF TGTGCCAGCAGTGAATCTCTTTTGTGGGCGAGAGATGGCTACACCTTC
NA NA TRBJ1-2 TRBV20-1 CSARIQDGYTF TGCAGTGCTAGGATACAGGATGGCTACACCTTC
TRBD2 once TRBJ2-1 TRBV27 CASMNGGLREEQFF TGTGCCAGCATGAATGGTGGGTTGCGGGAGGAGCAGTTCTTC
NA NA TRBJ1-5 TRBV4-1 CASSQVTGLGGNQPQHF TGCGCCAGCAGCCAAGTAACGGGTTTGGGTGGCAATCAGCCCCAGCATTTT
NA NA TRBJ1-1 TRBV12-5 CASASTLGTEAFF TGTGCTAGTGCTAGTACCTTGGGCACTGAAGCTTTCTTT
NA NA TRBJ1-1 TRBV9 CASSVDWRGTEAFF TGTGCCAGCAGCGTAGACTGGAGGGGTACTGAAGCTTTCTTT
TRBD1 NA TRBJ1-2 TRBV7-9 CASSLLGQGLNGYTF TGTGCCAGCAGCCTCCTGGGACAGGGCCTTAATGGCTACACCTTC
NA NA TRBJ2-3 TRBV5-1 CASSFTGGSTDTQYF TGCGCCAGCAGCTTCACCGGGGGTAGCACAGATACGCAGTATTTT
TRBD1 NA TRBJ2-7 TRBV25-1 CASTRAGGLNEQYF TGTGCCAGTACGCGGGCAGGGGGCTTGAACGAGCAGTACTTC
NA NA TRBJ1-3 TRBV19 CASSISKQTGNTIYF TGTGCCAGTAGTATCTCCAAACAAACTGGAAACACCATATATTTT
NA NA TRBJ2-5 TRBV2 CASSEWAGETQYF TGTGCCAGCAGTGAATGGGCAGGGGAGACCCAGTACTTC
NA once TRBJ1-5 TRBV29-1 CSVANLNQPQHF TGCAGCGTTGCTAACCTCAATCAGCCCCAGCATTTT
NA NA TRBJ1-4 TRBV5-6 CASSLQGLEEKLFF TGTGCCAGCAGCTTGCAGGGCTTGGAAGAAAAACTGTTTTTT
TRBD2 NA TRBJ2-7 TRBV5-1 CASSFGRLAGSTYEQYF TGCGCCAGCAGCTTTGGCCGACTAGCGGGCTCTACCTACGAGCAGTACTTC
TRBD1 NA TRBJ2-5 TRBV27 CASSSLTGLETQYF TGTGCCAGCAGCTCCCTGACAGGGCTAGAGACCCAGTACTTC
TRBD1 NA TRBJ2-1 TRBV19 CASSRDSASSYNEQFF TGTGCCAGTAGCCGGGACAGTGCGAGCTCCTACAATGAGCAGTTCTTC
NA NA TRBJ1-2 TRBV28 CASSFGGDGYTF TGTGCCAGCAGTTTCGGGGGGGATGGCTACACCTTC
NA NA TRBJ1-1 TRBV18 CASSPGGPTEAFF TGTGCCAGCTCACCAGGGGGCCCCACTGAAGCTTTCTTT
NA NA TRBJ2-7 TRBV5-1 CASSLRSSYEQYF TGCGCCAGCAGCTTAAGGAGCTCCTACGAGCAGTACTTC
NA NA TRBJ1-2 TRBV29-1 CSVETEHGYTF TGCAGCGTAGAAACAGAACATGGCTACACCTTC
TRBD1 NA TRBJ1-2 TRBV7-9 CASFYAGGGGYTF TGTGCCAGCTTCTATGCAGGGGGCGGTGGCTACACCTTC
NA NA TRBJ1-4 TRBV19 CASSGQRNEKLFF TGTGCCAGTAGTGGGCAACGAAATGAAAAACTGTTTTTT
TRBD1 NA TRBJ2-7 TRBV5-6 CASSLGGTGVSYEQYF TGTGCCAGCAGCTTAGGGGGGACAGGGGTCTCCTACGAGCAGTACTTC
TRBD2 NA TRBJ2-2 TRBV5-5 CASSLYLWDGGLAGGGELFF TGTGCCAGCAGCTTGTACCTCTGGGACGGCGGACTAGCGGGGGGCGGGGAGCTGTTTTTT
TRBD1 NA TRBJ2-3 TRBV10-3 CAIHRGGSTDTQYF TGTGCCATCCACAGGGGCGGGAGCACAGATACGCAGTATTTT
TRBD1 NA TRBJ1-1 TRBV30 CAWSASHRGNTEAFF TGTGCCTGGAGTGCTTCTCACAGGGGTAACACTGAAGCTTTCTTT
NA NA TRBJ2-4 TRBV19 CASSRGLYAKNIQYF TGTGCCAGTAGTCGCGGGCTTTATGCCAAAAACATTCAGTACTTC
TRBD1 NA TRBJ1-1 TRBV7-9 CASSLTGNPKDFF TGTGCCAGCAGCCTGACAGGGAACCCAAAGGATTTCTTT
TRBD2 NA TRBJ2-1 TRBV5-6 CASSGRTRSPLGDEQFF TGTGCCAGCAGCGGGCGGACTAGAAGTCCCTTGGGAGATGAGCAGTTCTTC
NA NA TRBJ2-3 TRBV5-6 CASSLEAADTQYF TGTGCCAGCAGCTTGGAAGCGGCAGATACGCAGTATTTT
NA NA TRBJ2-7 TRBV5-1 CASRQGTYEQYF TGCGCCAGCAGGCAGGGGACATACGAGCAGTACTTC
NA NA TRBJ2-5 TRBV27 CASSDPRGVGETQYF TGTGCCAGCAGTGACCCCAGGGGAGTCGGGGAGACCCAGTACTTC
TRBD2 NA TRBJ2-1 TRBV19 CASSVRTSGYNEQFF TGTGCCAGTAGTGTCAGGACTAGCGGCTACAATGAGCAGTTCTTC
NA NA TRBJ1-5 TRBV7-2 CASSEQGSNQPQHF TGTGCCAGCAGCGAACAGGGTTCCAATCAGCCCCAGCATTTT
NA NA TRBJ1-1 TRBV6-1 CASSDPADTTEAFF TGTGCCAGCAGTGACCCCGCGGACACCACTGAAGCTTTCTTT
NA NA TRBJ2-2 TRBV5-4 CASSLDLLTGELFF TGTGCCAGCAGCTTGGACTTGCTAACCGGGGAGCTGTTTTTT
TRBD2 NA TRBJ2-7 TRBV6-6 CASSWTSGSLSYEQYF TGTGCCAGCAGTTGGACTAGCGGGAGTTTATCCTACGAGCAGTACTTC
TRBD1 NA TRBJ2-7 TRBV2 CASPGQGPEQYF TGTGCCAGCCCCGGACAGGGGCCCGAGCAGTACTTC